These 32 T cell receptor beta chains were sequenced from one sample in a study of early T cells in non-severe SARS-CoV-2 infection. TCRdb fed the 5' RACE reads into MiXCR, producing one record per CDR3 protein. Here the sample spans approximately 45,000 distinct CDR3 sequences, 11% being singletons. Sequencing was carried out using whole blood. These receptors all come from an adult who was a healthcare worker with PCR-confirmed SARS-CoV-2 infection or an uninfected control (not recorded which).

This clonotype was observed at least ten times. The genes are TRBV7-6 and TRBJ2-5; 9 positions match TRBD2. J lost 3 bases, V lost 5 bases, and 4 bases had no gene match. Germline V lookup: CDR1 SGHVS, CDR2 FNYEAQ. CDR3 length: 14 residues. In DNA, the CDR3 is TGTGCCAGCAGCGCGGGACTAGCAGAAGAGACCCAGTACTTC. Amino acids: CASSAGLAEETQYF.

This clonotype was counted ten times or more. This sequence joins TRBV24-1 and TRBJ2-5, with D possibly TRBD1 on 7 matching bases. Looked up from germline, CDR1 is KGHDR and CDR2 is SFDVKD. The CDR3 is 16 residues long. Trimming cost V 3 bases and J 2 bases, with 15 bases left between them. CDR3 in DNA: TGTGCCACCAGTGATCCCCGACAGGGAGGACAAGAGACCCAGTACTTC. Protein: CATSDPRQGGQETQYF.

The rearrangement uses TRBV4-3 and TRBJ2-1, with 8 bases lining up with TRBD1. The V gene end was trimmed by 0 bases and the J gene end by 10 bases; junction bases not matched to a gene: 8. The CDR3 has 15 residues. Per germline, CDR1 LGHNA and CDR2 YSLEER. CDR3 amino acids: CASSQDEQGVREQFF. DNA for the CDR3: TGCGCCAGCAGCCAAGATGAACAGGGGGTGAGGGAGCAGTTCTTC.

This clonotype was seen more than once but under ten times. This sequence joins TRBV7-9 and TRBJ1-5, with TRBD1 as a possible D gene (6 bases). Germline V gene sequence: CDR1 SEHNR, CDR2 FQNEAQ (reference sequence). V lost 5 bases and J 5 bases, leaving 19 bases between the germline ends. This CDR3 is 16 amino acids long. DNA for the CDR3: TGTGCCAGCAGCCATCACGGGGGGGCTGGTGATCAGCCCCAGCATTTT. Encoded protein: CASSHHGGAGDQPQHF.

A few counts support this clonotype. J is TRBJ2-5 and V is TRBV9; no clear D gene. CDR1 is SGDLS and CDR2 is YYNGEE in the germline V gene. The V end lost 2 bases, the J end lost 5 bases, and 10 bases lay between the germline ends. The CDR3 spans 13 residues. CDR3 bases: TGTGCCAGCAGCGTCGCAAGGACGGAGACCCAGTACTTC. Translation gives CASSVARTETQYF.

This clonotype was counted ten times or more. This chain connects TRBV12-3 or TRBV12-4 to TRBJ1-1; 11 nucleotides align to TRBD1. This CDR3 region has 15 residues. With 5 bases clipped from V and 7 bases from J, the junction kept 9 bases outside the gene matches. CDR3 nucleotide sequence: TGTGCCAGCAGTACTCCGGACAGGGGGCTCATTGAAGCTTTCTTT. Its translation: CASSTPDRGLIEAFF.

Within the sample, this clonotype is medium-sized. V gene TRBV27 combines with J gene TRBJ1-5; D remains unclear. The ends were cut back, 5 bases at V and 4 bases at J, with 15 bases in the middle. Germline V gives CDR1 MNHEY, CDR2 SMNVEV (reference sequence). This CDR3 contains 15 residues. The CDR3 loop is CASSPGSTSNQPQHF. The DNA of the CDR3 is TGTGCCAGCAGTCCTGGGTCCACTTCTAATCAGCCCCAGCATTTT.

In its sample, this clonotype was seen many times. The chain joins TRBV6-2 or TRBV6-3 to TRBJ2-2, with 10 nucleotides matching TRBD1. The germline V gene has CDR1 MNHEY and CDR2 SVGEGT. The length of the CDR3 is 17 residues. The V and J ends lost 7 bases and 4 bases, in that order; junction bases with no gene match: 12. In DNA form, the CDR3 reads TGTGCCAGCACCGATCACACCGGGACAGGGGTCACCGGGGAGCTGTTTTTT. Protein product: CASTDHTGTGVTGELFF.

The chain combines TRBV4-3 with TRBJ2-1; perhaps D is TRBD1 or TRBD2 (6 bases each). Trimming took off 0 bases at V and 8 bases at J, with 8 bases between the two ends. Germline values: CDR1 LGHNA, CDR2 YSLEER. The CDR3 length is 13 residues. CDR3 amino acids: CASSQEGGYEQFF. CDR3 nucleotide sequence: TGCGCCAGCAGCCAAGAAGGGGGGTATGAGCAGTTCTTC.

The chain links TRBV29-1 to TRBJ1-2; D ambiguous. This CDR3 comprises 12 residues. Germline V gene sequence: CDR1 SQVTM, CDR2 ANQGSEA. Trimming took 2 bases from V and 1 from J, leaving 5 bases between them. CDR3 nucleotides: TGCAGCGTTGAAAAGTATAACTATGGCTACACCTTC. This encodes CSVEKYNYGYTF.

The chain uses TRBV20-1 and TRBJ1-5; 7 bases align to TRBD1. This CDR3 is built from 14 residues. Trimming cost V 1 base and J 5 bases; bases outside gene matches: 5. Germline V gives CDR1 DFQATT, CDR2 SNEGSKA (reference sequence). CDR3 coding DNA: TGCAGTGCTAGAGGACAGGGCTCAGATCAGCCCCAGCATTTT. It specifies CSARGQGSDQPQHF.

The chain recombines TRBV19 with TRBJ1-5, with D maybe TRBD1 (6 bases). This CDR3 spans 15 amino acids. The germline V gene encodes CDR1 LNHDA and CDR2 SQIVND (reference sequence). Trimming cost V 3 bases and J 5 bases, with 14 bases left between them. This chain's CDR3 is CASSISSGADQPQHF. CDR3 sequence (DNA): TGTGCCAGTAGTATCTCTTCGGGGGCCGATCAGCCCCAGCATTTT.

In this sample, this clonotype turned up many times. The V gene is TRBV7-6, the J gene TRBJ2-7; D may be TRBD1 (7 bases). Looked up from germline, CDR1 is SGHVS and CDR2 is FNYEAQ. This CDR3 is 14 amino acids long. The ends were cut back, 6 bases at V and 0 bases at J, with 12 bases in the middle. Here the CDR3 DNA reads TGTGCCAGCAGGCGGGACAGCTACTCCTACGAGCAGTACTTC. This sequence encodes CASRRDSYSYEQYF.

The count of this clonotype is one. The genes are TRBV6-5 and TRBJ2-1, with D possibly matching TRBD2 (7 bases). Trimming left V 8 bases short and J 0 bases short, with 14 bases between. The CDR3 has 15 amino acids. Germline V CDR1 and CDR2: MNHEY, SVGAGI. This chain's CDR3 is CASGLGGGSYNEQFF. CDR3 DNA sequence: TGTGCCAGCGGTCTAGGGGGGGGCTCCTACAATGAGCAGTTCTTC.

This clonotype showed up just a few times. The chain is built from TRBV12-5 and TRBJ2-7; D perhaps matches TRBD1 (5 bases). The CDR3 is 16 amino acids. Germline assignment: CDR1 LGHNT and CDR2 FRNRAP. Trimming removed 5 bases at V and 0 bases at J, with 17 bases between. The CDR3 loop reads CASGLGGAGISYEQYF. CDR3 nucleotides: TGTGCTAGTGGTCTCGGTGGGGCAGGGATCTCCTACGAGCAGTACTTC.

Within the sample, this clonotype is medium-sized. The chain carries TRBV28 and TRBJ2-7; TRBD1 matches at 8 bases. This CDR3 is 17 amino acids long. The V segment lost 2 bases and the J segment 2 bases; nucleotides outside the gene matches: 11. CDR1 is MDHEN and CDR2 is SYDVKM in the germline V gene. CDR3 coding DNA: TGTGCCAGCAGTTTAATGACAGGGGCTCAAAGGGCCTACGAGCAGTACTTC. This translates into CASSLMTGAQRAYEQYF.

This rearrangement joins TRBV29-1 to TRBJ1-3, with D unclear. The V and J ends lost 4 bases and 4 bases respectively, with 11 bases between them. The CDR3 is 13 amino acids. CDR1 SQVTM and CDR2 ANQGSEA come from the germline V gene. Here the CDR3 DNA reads TGCAGCGTTGGGGTTCAAGCAGGAAACACCATATATTTT. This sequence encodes CSVGVQAGNTIYF.

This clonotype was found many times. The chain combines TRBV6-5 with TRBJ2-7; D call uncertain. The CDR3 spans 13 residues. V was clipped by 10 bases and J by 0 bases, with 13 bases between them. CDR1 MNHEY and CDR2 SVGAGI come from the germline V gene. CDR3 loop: CATTTSDSYEQYF. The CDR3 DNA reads TGTGCCACCACGACGTCGGACTCCTACGAGCAGTACTTC.

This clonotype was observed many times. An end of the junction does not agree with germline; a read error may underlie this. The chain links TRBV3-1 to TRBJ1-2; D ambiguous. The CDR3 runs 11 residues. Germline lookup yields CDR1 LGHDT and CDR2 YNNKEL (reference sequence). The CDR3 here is CASSLLMDLFF. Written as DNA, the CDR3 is TGTGCCAGCAGCCTCCTCATGGACCTATTCTTC.

CDR3 in DNA: TGCGCCAGCAGCCAGAAGGGGGAGGGGGCAGGAAAGAAAAAACTGTTTTTT. This gives the protein CASSQKGEGAGKKKLFF. The chain combines TRBV4-3 with TRBJ1-4; 7 nucleotides line up with TRBD1. CDR1 is LGHNA, CDR2 YSLEER, per germline. V was pared by 3 bases and J by 9 bases, with 16 bases of the junction left unmatched. The CDR3 has 17 amino acids.

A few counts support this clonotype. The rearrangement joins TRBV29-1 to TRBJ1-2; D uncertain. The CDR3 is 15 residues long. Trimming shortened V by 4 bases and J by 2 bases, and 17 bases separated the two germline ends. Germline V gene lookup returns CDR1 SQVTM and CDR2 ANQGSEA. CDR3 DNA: TGCAGCGTTGTCCAGTCCCGACGGGGAAACTATGGCTACACCTTC. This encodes CSVVQSRRGNYGYTF.

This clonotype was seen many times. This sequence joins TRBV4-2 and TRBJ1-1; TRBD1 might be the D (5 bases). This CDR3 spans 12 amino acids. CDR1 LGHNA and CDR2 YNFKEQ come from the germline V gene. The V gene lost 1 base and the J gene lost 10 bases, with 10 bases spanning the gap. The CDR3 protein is CASSQGEGRAFF. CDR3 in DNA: TGTGCCAGCAGCCAAGGTGAGGGGCGAGCTTTCTTT.

CDR3 loop: CASSLGQTLNEKLFF. In DNA, the CDR3 is TGTGCCAGCAGCTTGGGACAGACTCTTAATGAAAAACTGTTTTTT. The chain joins TRBV7-8 to TRBJ1-4, with 7 bases matching TRBD1. Germline loops: CDR1 SGHVS, CDR2 FQNEAQ. Trimming at V came to 3 bases and at J to 4 bases, leaving 5 bases not matched to a gene. This CDR3 is 15 amino acids long.

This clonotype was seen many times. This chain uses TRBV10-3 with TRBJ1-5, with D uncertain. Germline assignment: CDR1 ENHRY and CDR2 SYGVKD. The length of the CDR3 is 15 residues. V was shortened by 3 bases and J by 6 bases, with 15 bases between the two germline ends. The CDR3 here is CAISEVIGQRQPQHF. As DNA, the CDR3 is TGTGCCATCAGTGAAGTAATAGGGCAGCGTCAGCCCCAGCATTTT.

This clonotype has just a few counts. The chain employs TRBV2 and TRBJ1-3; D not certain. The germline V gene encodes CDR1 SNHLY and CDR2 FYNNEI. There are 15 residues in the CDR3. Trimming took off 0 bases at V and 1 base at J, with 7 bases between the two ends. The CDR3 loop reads CASSEASGSGNTIYF. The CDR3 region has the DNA TGTGCCAGCAGTGAAGCGAGCGGATCTGGAAACACCATATATTTT.

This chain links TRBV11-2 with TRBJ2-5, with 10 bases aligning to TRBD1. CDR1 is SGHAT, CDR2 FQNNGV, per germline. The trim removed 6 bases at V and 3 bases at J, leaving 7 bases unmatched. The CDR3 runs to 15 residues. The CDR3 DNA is TGTGCCAGCAGTAAGACAGGGGGCTTTGAAGAGACCCAGTACTTC. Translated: CASSKTGGFEETQYF.

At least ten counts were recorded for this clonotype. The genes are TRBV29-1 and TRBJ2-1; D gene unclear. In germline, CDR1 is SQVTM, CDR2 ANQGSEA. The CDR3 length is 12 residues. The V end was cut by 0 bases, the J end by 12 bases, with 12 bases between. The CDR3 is CSVEDRNFGQFF. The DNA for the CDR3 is TGCAGCGTTGAAGATCGGAATTTCGGGCAGTTCTTC.

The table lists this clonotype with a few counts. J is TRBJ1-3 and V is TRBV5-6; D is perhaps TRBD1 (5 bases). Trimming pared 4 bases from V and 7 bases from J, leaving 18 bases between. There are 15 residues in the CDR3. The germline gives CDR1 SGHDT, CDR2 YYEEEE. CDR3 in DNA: TGTGCCAGCAGCCTAGAAAGGGGATGGAAGAACACCATATATTTT. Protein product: CASSLERGWKNTIYF.

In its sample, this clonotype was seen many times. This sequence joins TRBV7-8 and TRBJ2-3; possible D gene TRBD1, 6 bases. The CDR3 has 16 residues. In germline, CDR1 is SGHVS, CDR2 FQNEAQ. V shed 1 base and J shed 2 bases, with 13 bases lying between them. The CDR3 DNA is TGTGCCAGCAGCTTAGTGTCAGGACAGTCCACAGATACGCAGTATTTT. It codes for CASSLVSGQSTDTQYF.

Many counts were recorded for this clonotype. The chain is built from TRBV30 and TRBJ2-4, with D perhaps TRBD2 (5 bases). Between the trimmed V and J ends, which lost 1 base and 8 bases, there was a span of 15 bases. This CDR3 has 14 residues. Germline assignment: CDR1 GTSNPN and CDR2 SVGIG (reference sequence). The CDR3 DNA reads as TGTGCCTGGAGTGGGGATACCACGAGGGACATTCAGTACTTC. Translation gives CAWSGDTTRDIQYF.

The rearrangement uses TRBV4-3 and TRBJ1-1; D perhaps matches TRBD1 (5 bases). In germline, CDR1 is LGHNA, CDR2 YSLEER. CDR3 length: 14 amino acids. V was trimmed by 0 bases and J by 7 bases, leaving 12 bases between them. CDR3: CASSQDLGDIEAFF. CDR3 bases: TGCGCCAGCAGCCAAGATCTAGGGGATATTGAAGCTTTCTTT.

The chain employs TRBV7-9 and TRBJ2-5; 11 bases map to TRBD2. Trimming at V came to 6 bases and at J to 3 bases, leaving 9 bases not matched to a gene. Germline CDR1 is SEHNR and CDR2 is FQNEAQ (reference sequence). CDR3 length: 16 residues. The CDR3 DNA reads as TGTGCCAGCAGGCATGGGACTAGCGGATTTAAAGAGACCCAGTACTTC. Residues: CASRHGTSGFKETQYF.